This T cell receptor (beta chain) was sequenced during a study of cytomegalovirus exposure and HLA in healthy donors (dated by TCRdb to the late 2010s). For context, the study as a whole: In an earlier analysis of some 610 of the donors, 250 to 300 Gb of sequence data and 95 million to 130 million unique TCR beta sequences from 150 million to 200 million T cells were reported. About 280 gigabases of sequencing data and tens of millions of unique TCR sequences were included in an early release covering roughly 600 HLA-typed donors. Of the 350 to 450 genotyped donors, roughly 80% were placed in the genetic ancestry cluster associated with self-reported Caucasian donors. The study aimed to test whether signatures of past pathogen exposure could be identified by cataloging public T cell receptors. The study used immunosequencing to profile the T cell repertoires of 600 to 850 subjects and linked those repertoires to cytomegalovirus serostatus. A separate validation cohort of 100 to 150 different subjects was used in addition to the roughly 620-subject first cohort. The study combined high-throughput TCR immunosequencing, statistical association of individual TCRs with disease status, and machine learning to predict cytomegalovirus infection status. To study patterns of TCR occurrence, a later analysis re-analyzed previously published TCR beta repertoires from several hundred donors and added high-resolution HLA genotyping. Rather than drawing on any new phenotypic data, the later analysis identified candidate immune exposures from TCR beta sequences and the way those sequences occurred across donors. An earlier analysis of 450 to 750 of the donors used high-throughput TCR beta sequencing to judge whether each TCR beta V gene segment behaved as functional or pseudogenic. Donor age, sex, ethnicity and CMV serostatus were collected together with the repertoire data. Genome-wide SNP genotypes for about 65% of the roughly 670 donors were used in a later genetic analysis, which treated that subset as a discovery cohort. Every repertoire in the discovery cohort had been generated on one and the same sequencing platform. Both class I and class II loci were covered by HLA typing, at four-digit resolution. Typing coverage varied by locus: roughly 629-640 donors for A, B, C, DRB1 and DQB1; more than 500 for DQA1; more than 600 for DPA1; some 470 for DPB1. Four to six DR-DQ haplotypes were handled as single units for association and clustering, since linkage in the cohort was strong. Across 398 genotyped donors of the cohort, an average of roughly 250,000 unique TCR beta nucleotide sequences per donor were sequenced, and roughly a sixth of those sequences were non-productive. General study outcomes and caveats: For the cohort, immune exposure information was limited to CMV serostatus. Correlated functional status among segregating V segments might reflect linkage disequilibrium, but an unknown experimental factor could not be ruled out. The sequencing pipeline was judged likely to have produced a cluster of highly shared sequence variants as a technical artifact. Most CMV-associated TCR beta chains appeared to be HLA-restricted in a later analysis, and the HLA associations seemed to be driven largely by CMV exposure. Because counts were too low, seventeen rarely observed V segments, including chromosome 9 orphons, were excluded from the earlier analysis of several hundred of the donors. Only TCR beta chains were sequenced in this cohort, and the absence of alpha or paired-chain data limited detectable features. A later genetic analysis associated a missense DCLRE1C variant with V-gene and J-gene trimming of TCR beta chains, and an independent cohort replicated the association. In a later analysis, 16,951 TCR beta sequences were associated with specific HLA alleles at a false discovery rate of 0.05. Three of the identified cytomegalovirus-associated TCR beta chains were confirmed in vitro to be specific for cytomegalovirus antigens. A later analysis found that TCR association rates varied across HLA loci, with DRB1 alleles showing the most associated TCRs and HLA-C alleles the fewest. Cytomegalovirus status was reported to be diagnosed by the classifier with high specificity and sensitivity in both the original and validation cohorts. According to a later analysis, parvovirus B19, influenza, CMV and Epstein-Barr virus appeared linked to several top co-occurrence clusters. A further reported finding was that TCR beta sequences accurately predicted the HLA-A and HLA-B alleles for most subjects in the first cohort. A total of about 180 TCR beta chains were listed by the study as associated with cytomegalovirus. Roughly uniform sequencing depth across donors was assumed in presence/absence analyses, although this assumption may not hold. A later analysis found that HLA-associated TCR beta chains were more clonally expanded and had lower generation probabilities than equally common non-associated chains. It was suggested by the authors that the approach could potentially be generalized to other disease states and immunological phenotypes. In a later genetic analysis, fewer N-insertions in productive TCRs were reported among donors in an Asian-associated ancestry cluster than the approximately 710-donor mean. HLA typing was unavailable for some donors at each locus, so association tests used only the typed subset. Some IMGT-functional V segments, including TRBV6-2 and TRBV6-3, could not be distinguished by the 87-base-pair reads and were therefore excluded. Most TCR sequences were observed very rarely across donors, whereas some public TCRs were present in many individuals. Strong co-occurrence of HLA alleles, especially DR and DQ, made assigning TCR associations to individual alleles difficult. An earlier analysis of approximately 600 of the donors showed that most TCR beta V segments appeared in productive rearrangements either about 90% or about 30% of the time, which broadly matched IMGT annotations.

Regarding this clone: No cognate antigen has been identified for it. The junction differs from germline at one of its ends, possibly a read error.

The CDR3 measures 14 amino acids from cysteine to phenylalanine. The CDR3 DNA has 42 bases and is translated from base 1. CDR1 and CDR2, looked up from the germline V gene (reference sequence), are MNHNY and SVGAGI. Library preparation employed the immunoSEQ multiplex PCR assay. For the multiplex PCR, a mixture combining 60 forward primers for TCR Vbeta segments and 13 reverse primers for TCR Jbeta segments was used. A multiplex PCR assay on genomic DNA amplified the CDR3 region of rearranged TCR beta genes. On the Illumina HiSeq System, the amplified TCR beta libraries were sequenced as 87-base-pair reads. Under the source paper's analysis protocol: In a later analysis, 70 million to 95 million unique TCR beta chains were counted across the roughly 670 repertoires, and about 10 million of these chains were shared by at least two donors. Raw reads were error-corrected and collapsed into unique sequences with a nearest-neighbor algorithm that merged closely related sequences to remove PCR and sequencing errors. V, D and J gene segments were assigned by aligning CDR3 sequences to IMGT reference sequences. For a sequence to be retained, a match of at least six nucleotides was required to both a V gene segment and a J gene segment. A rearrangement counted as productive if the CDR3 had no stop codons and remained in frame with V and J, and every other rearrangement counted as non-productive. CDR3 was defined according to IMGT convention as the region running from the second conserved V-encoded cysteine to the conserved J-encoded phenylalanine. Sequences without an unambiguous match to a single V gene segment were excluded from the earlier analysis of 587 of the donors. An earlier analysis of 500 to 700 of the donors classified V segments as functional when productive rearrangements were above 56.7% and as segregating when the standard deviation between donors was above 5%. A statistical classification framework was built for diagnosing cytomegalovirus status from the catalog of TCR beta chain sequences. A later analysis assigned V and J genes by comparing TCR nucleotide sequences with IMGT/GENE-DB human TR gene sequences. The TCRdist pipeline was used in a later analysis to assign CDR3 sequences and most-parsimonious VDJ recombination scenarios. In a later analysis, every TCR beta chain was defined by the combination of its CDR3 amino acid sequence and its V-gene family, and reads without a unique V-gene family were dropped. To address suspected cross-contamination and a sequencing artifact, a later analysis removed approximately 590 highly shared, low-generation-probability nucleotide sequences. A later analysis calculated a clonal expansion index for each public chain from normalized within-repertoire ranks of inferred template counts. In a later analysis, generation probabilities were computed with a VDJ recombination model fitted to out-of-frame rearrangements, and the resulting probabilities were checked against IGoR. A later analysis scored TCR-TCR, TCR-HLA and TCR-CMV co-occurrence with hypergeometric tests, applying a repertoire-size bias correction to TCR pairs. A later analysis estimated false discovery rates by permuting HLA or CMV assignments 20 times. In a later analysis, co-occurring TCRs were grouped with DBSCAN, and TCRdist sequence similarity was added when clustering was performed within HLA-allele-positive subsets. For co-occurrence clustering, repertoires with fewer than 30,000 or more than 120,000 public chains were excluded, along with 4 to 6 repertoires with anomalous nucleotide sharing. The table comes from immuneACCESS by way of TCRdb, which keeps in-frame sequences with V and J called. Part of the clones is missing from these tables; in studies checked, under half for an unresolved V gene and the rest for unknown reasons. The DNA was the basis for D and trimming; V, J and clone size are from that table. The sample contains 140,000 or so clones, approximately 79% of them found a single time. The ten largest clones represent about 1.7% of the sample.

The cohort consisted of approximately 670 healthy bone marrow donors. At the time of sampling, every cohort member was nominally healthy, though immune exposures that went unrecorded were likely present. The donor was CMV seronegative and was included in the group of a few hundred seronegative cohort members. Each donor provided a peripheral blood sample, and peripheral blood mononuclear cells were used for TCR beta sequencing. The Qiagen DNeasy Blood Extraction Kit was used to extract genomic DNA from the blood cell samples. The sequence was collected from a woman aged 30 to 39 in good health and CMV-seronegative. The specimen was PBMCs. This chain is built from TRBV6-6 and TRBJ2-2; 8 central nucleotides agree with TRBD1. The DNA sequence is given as TGTGCCAGCAGTTACCGGACAGGGCCCGGAGAGCTGTTTTTT. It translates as CASSYRTGPGELFF.